The 18 T cell receptor beta chains given below trace back to one sample, sequenced in a study of cytomegalovirus exposure and HLA in healthy donors. PCR amplification relied on 60 Vbeta primers (plus 13 Jbeta primers). Data came from immunoSEQ multiplex PCR; TCRdb stores just in-frame clones and leaves some out. Of under 150,000 clones listed, roughly 80% are singletons. Sample: PBMCs. The receptor source for this set is a woman aged 40 to 49 in good health and CMV-seropositive.

This clone came up once. V usage is TRBV6-6 and J usage is TRBJ1-2, with a possible D match to TRBD1 (5 bases). Trimming took 0 bases from V and 2 from J, leaving 10 bases between them. The CDR3 consists of 15 residues. Germline V gives CDR1 MNHNY, CDR2 SVGAGI (reference sequence). CDR3 region: CASSYSRQGNYGYTF. In DNA form, the CDR3 reads TGTGCCAGCAGTTACTCGAGGCAGGGCAACTATGGCTACACCTTC.

V usage is TRBV10-3 and J usage is TRBJ1-2; D unclear. This CDR3 region has 13 residues. The V and J ends lost 5 bases and 6 bases respectively, with 13 bases between them. Germline assignment: CDR1 ENHRY and CDR2 SYGVKD. The CDR3 protein is CAISNTAGNGYTF. CDR3 sequence (DNA): TGTGCCATCAGTAACACTGCGGGAAATGGCTACACCTTC.

The chain carries TRBV6-6 and TRBJ1-1, with TRBD1 as a possible D gene (6 bases). Germline V CDR1 and CDR2: MNHNY, SVGAGI (reference sequence). The CDR3 length is 12 residues. Between the trimmed V and J ends, which lost 7 bases and 0 bases, there was a span of 6 bases. CDR3 sequence: CASKGVNTEAFF. For the CDR3, the DNA is TGTGCCAGCAAGGGGGTGAACACTGAAGCTTTCTTT.

This clone was recorded once. This sequence joins TRBV28 and TRBJ1-6, with 8 positions matching TRBD1. Per the germline V gene, CDR1 is MDHEN and CDR2 is SYDVKM. This CDR3 has 15 residues. The junction had 7 bases not matched to a gene; V was cut back by 5 bases and J by 7 bases. CDR3 DNA: TGTGCCAGCAGTGGAACCGGGACAGGAAATTCACCCCTCCACTTT. Protein product: CASSGTGTGNSPLHF.

The chain couples TRBV4-1 to TRBJ2-7; the D is unclear. The CDR3 is 12 amino acids. CDR1 is MGHRA, CDR2 YSYEKL, per germline. The ends were cut back, 2 bases at V and 5 bases at J, with 7 bases in the middle. The chain's CDR3 is CASSQTSNEQYF. The CDR3, as DNA: TGCGCCAGCAGCCAAACGAGTAACGAGCAGTACTTC.

The chain recombines TRBV6-1 with TRBJ2-7; 10 bases line up with TRBD1. The V segment lost 6 bases and the J segment 5 bases; nucleotides outside the gene matches: 4. Germline V gene data show CDR1 as MNHNS and CDR2 as SASEGT. CDR3 length: 13 amino acids. The CDR3: CASRGQGFNEQYF. As DNA, the CDR3 is TGTGCCAGCAGGGGACAGGGGTTCAACGAGCAGTACTTC.

This chain connects TRBV7-3 to TRBJ2-1, with 7 bases matching TRBD1. This CDR3 contains 15 residues. Germline V gene sequence: CDR1 SGHTA, CDR2 FQGTGA. With V trimmed by 5 bases and J by 5 bases, 9 bases remained unmatched. The CDR3 is CASSPPPTGNNEQFF. As DNA, the CDR3 is TGTGCCAGCAGCCCTCCCCCGACAGGGAACAATGAGCAGTTCTTC. The whole variable domain, remainder taken from reference TRBV7-3 and TRBJ2-1, is GAGVSQTPSNKVTEKGKYVELRCDPISGHTALYWYRQSLGQGPEFLIYFQGTGAADDSGLPNDRFFAVRPEGSVSTLKIQRTERGDSAVYLCASSPPPTGNNEQFFGPGTRLTVL.

The V gene is TRBV6-5, the J gene TRBJ1-6; a weak D match, TRBD1 (5 bases). The V end was cut by 10 bases, the J end by 0 bases, with 10 bases between. The CDR3 loop spans 14 amino acids. The V gene's germline CDR1 is MNHEY and CDR2 SVGAGI. CDR3 loop: CATRQSSYNSPLHF. In nucleotides, the CDR3 is TGTGCCACACGACAGAGCTCCTATAATTCACCCCTCCACTTT.

The sample holds a few counts of this clone. The CDR3 sequence is CASSFGGGSNEQYF. DNA for the CDR3: TGTGCCAGCAGCTTCGGCGGGGGTAGCAACGAGCAGTACTTC. The chain couples TRBV5-4 to TRBJ2-7; 7 nucleotides agree with TRBD2. The germline V gene has CDR1 SGHNT and CDR2 YYREEE (reference sequence). CDR3 length: 14 residues. J gave up 5 bases and V 2 bases, and 7 bases lay outside the gene matches.

On this clone: This specimen includes other DNA sequences encoding the same CDR3. The V and J genes are TRBV2 and TRBJ1-1; possibly TRBD1 for D (6 bases). The CDR3 extends over 13 amino acids. CDR1 SNHLY and CDR2 FYNNEI come from the germline V gene. The ends were cut back, 6 bases at V and 1 base at J, with 9 bases in the middle. The CDR3 nucleotides are TGTGCCAGCAGAGGACAGCCGAACACTGAAGCTTTCTTT. It codes for CASRGQPNTEAFF.

The V gene is TRBV21-1, the J gene TRBJ1-1; the table gives TRBD1 as D, unverified against the DNA. TRBV21-1 is reported as a pseudogene. CDR3 length: 16 amino acids. CDR3: CASSKVRGHMNTEAFF. Here the CDR3 DNA reads TGTGCCAGCAGCAAAGTCAGGGGACATATGAACACTGAAGCTTTCTTT.

The V and J genes are TRBV28 and TRBJ1-1; TRBD1 agrees at 8 bases. In germline, CDR1 is MDHEN, CDR2 SYDVKM. Germline trimming cut 3 bases from V and 0 bases from J; bases unmatched to any gene: 18. CDR3 length equals 20 residues. In DNA, the CDR3 is TGTGCCAGCAGTTTCTCCCAGGGGACAGGACTACGGGGAATGAACACTGAAGCTTTCTTT. Residues: CASSFSQGTGLRGMNTEAFF. Together with reference TRBV28 and TRBJ1-1, the CDR3 gives the full variable domain: DVKVTQSSRYLVKRTGEKVFLECVQDMDHENMFWYRQDPGLGLRLIYFSYDVKMKEKGDIPEGYSVSREKKERFSLILESASTNQTSMYLCASSFSQGTGLRGMNTEAFFGQGTRLTVV.

This chain uses TRBV5-1 with TRBJ1-3; 7 bases match TRBD1. CDR1 is SGHRS and CDR2 is YFSETQ in the germline V gene. V gave up 1 base and J gave up 4 bases; unmatched junction bases: 5. The CDR3 is made up of 15 amino acids. CDR3 nucleotides: TGCGCCAGCAGCTTGTTGGCCAGGGGGGGAAACACCATATATTTT. Translation: CASSLLARGGNTIYF.

The chain joins TRBV2 to TRBJ2-2; D is possibly TRBD2 (6 bases). Germline V lookup: CDR1 SNHLY, CDR2 FYNNEI. The ends were cut back, 5 bases at V and 7 bases at J, with 11 bases in the middle. This CDR3 comprises 13 residues. The CDR3 reads CASSPGGVGELFF. The DNA for the CDR3 is TGTGCCAGCAGTCCCGGCGGGGTCGGGGAGCTGTTTTTT.

The V and J genes are TRBV6-5 and TRBJ2-6; no reliable D call. Trimming shortened V by 6 bases and J by 2 bases, and 8 bases separated the two germline ends. Germline CDR1 is MNHEY and CDR2 is SVGAGI. The CDR3 runs to 14 residues. The CDR3 nucleotides are TGTGCCAGCAGCCAAAATGCTGGGGCCAACGTCCTGACTTTC. It yields the protein CASSQNAGANVLTF.

A single count supports this clone. The gene calls are TRBV14 and TRBJ1-2, with TRBD1 identical over 7 bases. The CDR3 has 12 amino acids. Germline values: CDR1 SGHDN, CDR2 FVKESK. With V trimmed by 4 bases and J by 8 bases, 4 bases remained unmatched. This chain's CDR3 is CASSRQGEGYTF. The CDR3 DNA reads as TGTGCCAGCAGCCGACAGGGTGAAGGCTACACCTTC. Full variable domain (outside the CDR3, taken from reference TRBV14 and TRBJ1-2): EAGVTQFPSHSVIEKGQTVTLRCDPISGHDNLYWYRRVMGKEIKFLLHFVKESKQDESGMPNNRFLAERTGGTYSTLKVQPAELEDSGVYFCASSRQGEGYTFGSGTRLTVV.

In this sample, this clone turned up once. V usage is TRBV6-5 and J usage is TRBJ1-1; the D gene is possibly TRBD1 (5 bases). This CDR3 has 15 amino acids. With 6 bases removed from V and 3 bases from J, the gap between germline ends came to 17 bases. Per the germline V gene, CDR1 is MNHEY and CDR2 is SVGAGI. CDR3 in DNA: TGTGCCAGCAGGGCCCAAGATCCAGGGTACACTGAAGCTTTCTTT. It codes for CASRAQDPGYTEAFF.

Worth noting for this clone: Mismatch with germline at one junction end may stem from a read error. The V call is TRBV7-9, the J call TRBJ2-7; D uncertain. Germline loops: CDR1 SEHNR, CDR2 FQNEAQ (reference sequence). The CDR3 has 13 amino acids. The CDR3 region is CSSSQDSRYEQYF. As DNA, the CDR3 is TGTTCCAGCAGCCAAGACTCCCGCTACGAGCAGTACTTC.